This TCR beta chain was captured in a study of T-cell reconstitution after alpha-beta-depleted transplantation in children. A remark on this clonotype: The antigen remains undetermined.

Findings and limits, study-wide: Several hundred rapidly expanded clones from non-depleted graft cells reportedly supplied alpha-beta T cells about two months post-transplant.

Unmatched junction bases numbered 13, after V lost 5 bases and J lost 0 bases. Germline assignment: CDR1 SGHAT and CDR2 FQDESV (reference sequence). This CDR3 spans 18 amino acids. Preparation of the TCRbeta library used unique molecular identifiers. In TCRdb, the PCR reads were re-called with MiXCR into one record per CDR3 protein. The profile shows hundreds of thousands of distinct CDR3 sequences, roughly 16% of them singletons. Sequencing used PBMCs, mostly from graft donor cells, obtained 360 days after TCRalphabeta/CD19-depleted stem cell transplant. The chain links TRBV11-1 to TRBJ2-1, with 7 bases lining up with TRBD2. The TCR was taken from a male patient aged 2-15 years who had a stem cell transplant for acute lymphoblastic leukemia, so the T cells may come from the graft donor. This chain's CDR3 is CASSPRDYQRRSYNEQFF. The DNA for the CDR3 is TGTGCCAGCAGCCCCCGGGACTACCAACGTCGCTCCTACAATGAGCAGTTCTTC.